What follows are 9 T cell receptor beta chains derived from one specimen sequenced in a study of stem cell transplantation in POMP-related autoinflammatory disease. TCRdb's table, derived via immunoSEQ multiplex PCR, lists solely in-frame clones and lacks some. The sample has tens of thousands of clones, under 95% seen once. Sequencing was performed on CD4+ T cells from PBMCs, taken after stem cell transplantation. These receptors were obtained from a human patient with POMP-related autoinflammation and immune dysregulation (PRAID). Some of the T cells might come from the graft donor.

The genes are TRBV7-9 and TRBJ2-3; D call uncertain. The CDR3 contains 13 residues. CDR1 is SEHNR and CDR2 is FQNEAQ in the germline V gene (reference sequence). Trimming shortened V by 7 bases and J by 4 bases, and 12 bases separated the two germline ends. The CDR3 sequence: CASKWLSADTQYF. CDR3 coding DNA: TGTGCCAGCAAGTGGTTGAGCGCAGATACGCAGTATTTT.

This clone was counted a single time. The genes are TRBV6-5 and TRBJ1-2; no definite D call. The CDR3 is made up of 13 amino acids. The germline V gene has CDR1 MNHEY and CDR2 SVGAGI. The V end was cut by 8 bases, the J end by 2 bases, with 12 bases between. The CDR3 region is CASVFGPNYGYTF. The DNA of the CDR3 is TGTGCCAGCGTGTTCGGACCGAACTATGGCTACACCTTC.

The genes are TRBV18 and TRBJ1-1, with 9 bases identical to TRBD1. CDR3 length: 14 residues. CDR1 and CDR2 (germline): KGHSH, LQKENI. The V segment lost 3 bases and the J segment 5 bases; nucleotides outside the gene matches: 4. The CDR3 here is CASSPGQGRTEAFF. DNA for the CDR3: TGTGCCAGCTCACCGGGACAGGGACGGACTGAAGCTTTCTTT. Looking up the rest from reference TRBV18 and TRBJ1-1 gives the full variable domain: NAGVMQNPRHLVRRRGQEARLRCSPMKGHSHVYWYRQLPEEGLKFMVYLQKENIIDESGMPKERFSAEFPKEGPSILRIQQVVRGDSAAYFCASSPGQGRTEAFFGQGTRLTVV.

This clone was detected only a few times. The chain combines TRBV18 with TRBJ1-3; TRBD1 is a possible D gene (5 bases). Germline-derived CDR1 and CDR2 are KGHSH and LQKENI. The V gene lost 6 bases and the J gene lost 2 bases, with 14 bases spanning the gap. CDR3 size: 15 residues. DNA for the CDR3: TGTGCCAGCTCGCCTCAGGGACTTCCTGGAAACACCATATATTTT. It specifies CASSPQGLPGNTIYF. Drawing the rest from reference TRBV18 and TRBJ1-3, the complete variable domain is NAGVMQNPRHLVRRRGQEARLRCSPMKGHSHVYWYRQLPEEGLKFMVYLQKENIIDESGMPKERFSAEFPKEGPSILRIQQVVRGDSAAYFCASSPQGLPGNTIYFGEGSWLTVV.

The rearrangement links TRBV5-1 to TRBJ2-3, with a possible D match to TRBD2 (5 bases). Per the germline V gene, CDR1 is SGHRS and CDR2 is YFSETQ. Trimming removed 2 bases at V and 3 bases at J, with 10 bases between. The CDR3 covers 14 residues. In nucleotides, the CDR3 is TGCGCCAGCAGCTTTCGGGAAGAAACAGATACGCAGTATTTT. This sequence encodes CASSFREETDTQYF.

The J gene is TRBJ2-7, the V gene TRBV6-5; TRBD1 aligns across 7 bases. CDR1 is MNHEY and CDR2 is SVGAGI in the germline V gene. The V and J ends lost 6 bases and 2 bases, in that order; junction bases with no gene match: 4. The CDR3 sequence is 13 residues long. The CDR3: CASRGQGAYEQYV. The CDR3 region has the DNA TGTGCCAGCAGAGGGCAGGGGGCCTACGAGCAGTACGTC.

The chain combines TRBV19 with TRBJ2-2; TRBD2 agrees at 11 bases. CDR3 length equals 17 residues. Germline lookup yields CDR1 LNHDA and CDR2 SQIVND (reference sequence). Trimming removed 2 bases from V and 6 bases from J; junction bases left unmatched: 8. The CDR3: CASSIPTSGKYSGELFF. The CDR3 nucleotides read TGTGCCAGTAGTATACCGACTAGCGGGAAGTATTCCGGGGAGCTGTTTTTT.

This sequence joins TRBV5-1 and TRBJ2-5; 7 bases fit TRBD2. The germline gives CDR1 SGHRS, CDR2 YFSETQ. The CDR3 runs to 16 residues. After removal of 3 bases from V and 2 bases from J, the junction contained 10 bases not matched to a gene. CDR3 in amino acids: CASSWGRGLFQETQYF. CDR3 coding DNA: TGCGCCAGCAGCTGGGGGAGGGGACTATTTCAAGAGACCCAGTACTTC.

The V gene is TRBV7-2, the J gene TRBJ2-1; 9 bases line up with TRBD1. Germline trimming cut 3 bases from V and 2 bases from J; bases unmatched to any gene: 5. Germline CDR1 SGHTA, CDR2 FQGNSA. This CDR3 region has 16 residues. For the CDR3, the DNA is TGTGCCAGCAGCTTTGCCGGGACAGGGCCCTACAATGAGCAGTTCTTC. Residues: CASSFAGTGPYNEQFF.